This T cell receptor (beta chain) comes out of a study of blood T cell repertoires in COVID-19. V dropped 1 base and J dropped 4 bases, with 13 bases sitting between them. CDR3 length: 15 residues. Germline assignment: CDR1 MNHEY and CDR2 SMNVEV (reference sequence). Methods used by the authors: Counts of nucleated cells, estimated from reference gene primer amplification, were obtained. The data were produced by immunoSEQ multiplex PCR, yet TCRdb's version contains in-frame clones alone and is incomplete. V and J calls and clone size are given by that table; D and trimming were obtained from the DNA. The repertoire holds around 340,000 clones, around nine tenths seen once, with approximately 1% in the top ten. The table lists this clone with a count of one.

Sequencing was performed on PBMCs or T cells enriched from blood (not recorded which). The chain couples TRBV27 to TRBJ2-5, with a weak D call TRBD2 (5 bases). The clonotype originates from a woman in her twenties or thirties who had been exposed to COVID-19. This CDR3 is CASSLWASSGETQYF. CDR3 DNA: TGTGCCAGCAGTTTATGGGCTAGCTCGGGAGAGACCCAGTACTTC.